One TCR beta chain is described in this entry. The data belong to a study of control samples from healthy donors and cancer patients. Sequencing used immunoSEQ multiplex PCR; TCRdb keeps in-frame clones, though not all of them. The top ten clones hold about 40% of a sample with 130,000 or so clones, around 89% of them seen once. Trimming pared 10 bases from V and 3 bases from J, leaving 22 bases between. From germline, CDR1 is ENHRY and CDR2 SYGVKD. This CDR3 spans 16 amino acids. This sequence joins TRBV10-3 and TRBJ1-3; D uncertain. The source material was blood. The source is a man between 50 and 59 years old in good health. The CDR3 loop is CATLYGPNQNGNTIYF. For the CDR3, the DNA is TGTGCCACCCTCTACGGTCCAAACCAAAATGGAAACACCATATATTTT.